This T cell receptor (beta chain) came from a study of regulatory T cells in long-lasting Graves disease. About the research overall: Newly diagnosed Graves' patients took antithyroid drugs under 3 months.

Specified time point: newly diagnosed GD, antithyroid drugs for less than 3 months. With RNA extracted from PBMCs as input, the TCR library was made. To note about this clonotype: This could be a read error, since a much larger clone is one nucleotide away.

This CDR3 contains 13 residues. Germline-derived CDR1 and CDR2 are KGHSH and LQKENI. V lost 4 bases and J lost 6, with 13 bases in between. Libraries of TCR beta came from iRepertoire HTBI primers plus Arm-PCR of CDR3 regions. One entry per CDR3 protein results from TCRdb running MiXCR on the multiplex PCR reads. The table records about 450,000 distinct CDR3 sequences, about a sixth of them present only once. This same sample was also part of a study on T cells in Graves' hyperthyroidism and ophthalmopathy.

Material: peripheral blood mononuclear cells (PBMCs), obtained at new diagnosis, from a patient treated with antithyroid drugs. This clonotype originated in a woman in her 30s with Graves disease. The chain combines TRBV18 with TRBJ2-7, with D hard to call. This CDR3 reads CASSRTRPAEQYF. CDR3 nucleotide sequence: TGTGCCAGCTCACGGACGAGGCCCGCCGAGCAGTACTTC.